A single sample is the source of the 16 T cell receptor beta chains below, sequenced in a study of early T cells in non-severe SARS-CoV-2 infection. TCRdb used MiXCR to reprocess the 5' RACE reads, holding one entry per CDR3 protein. Among under 85,000 distinct CDR3 sequences listed, around 11% were seen once. Sequences were obtained from whole blood. These receptors all come from an adult who was a healthcare worker with PCR-confirmed SARS-CoV-2 infection or an uninfected control (not recorded which).

The chain has TRBV5-5 and TRBJ1-6; 7 nucleotides line up with TRBD1. The CDR3 consists of 15 residues. V lost 4 bases and J lost 10; bases outside the gene matches: 11. Germline CDR1 is SGHKS and CDR2 is YYEKEE (reference sequence). The CDR3 is CASSPHDRVGSPLHF. The CDR3 DNA sequence: TGTGCCAGCAGCCCCCACGACAGGGTGGGATCACCCCTCCACTTT.

The gene calls are TRBV6-2 or TRBV6-3 and TRBJ1-5; tentative D call: TRBD1 (5 bases). The V gene's germline CDR1 is MNHEY and CDR2 SVGEGT. V was trimmed by 11 bases and J by 3 bases, leaving 17 bases between them. The CDR3 extends over 14 amino acids. Here the CDR3 DNA reads TGTGCCTCATCCGTAACAGGAATCAATCAGCCCCAGCATTTT. This sequence encodes CASSVTGINQPQHF.

The chain employs TRBV10-3 and TRBJ2-3; D is possibly TRBD2 (5 bases). The CDR3 extends over 14 amino acids. Between the trimmed V and J ends, which lost 7 bases and 3 bases, there was a span of 14 bases. Germline V gene data show CDR1 as ENHRY and CDR2 as SYGVKD. This CDR3 is CAIKGATGTDTQYF. The CDR3 bases are TGTGCCATCAAGGGCGCGACGGGGACAGATACGCAGTATTTT.

V and J are TRBV6-2 or TRBV6-3 and TRBJ2-5; TRBD1 matches at 8 bases. CDR3 length: 16 residues. Germline-derived CDR1 and CDR2 are MNHEY and SVGEGT. V dropped 2 bases and J dropped 5; count of bases not matched to a gene: 10. DNA for the CDR3: TGTGCCAGCAGTTACCCGATGACAGGGGTGGCGGAGACCCAGTACTTC. It encodes CASSYPMTGVAETQYF.

In this sample, this clonotype turned up many times. V is TRBV20-1 and J is TRBJ2-3; 7 nucleotides align to TRBD2. The length of the CDR3 is 14 residues. Germline loops: CDR1 DFQATT, CDR2 SNEGSKA (reference sequence). V lost 7 bases, J lost 6 bases, and 13 bases stayed unmatched. CDR3 region: CSVKFSGNTDTQYF. DNA of the CDR3: TGCAGTGTCAAGTTCAGCGGGAACACTGATACGCAGTATTTT.

The rearrangement links TRBV29-1 to TRBJ2-1, with 11 bases fitting TRBD2. The V gene end was trimmed by 3 bases and the J gene end by 12 bases; junction bases not matched to a gene: 10. CDR3 length equals 14 residues. In germline, CDR1 is SQVTM, CDR2 ANQGSEA. CDR3 in amino acids: CSVDFLAGGHWQFF. CDR3 in DNA: TGCAGCGTTGATTTCCTAGCGGGGGGCCACTGGCAGTTCTTC.

J is TRBJ2-1 and V is TRBV11-2; tentative D call: TRBD2 (6 bases). This CDR3 comprises 16 residues. V was cut by 1 base and J by 3 bases, with 13 bases left in between. The germline V gene has CDR1 SGHAT and CDR2 FQNNGV. CDR3 loop: CASSLVTGVIYNEQFF. In DNA, the CDR3 is TGTGCCAGCAGCTTAGTAACGGGAGTAATCTACAATGAGCAGTTCTTC.

This clonotype has a count of ten or more. CDR3 nucleotides: TGTGCCAGCAGTCCCGGGATCCAACTTAACAATGAGCAGTTCTTC. It codes for CASSPGIQLNNEQFF. This chain joins TRBV11-2 and TRBJ2-1; a weak D match, TRBD2 (5 bases). Germline V CDR1 and CDR2: SGHAT, FQNNGV. CDR3 length equals 15 residues. V lost 6 bases, J lost 5 bases, and 17 bases lay in between.

This clonotype was detected once. This chain uses TRBV20-1 with TRBJ2-1; either TRBD1 or TRBD2 may supply D (5 bases each). V dropped 1 base and J dropped 8 bases, with 18 bases sitting between them. The CDR3 is 15 residues long. CDR1 and CDR2 from the germline V gene are DFQATT and SNEGSKA (reference sequence). The CDR3 sequence is CSARGVLGTGDEQFF. The CDR3 coding sequence is TGCAGTGCTAGAGGTGTTTTAGGGACGGGCGATGAGCAGTTCTTC.

A few counts support this clonotype. The gene calls are TRBV7-2 and TRBJ1-1; 7 positions match TRBD1. Germline loops: CDR1 SGHTA, CDR2 FQGNSA. Trimming took 2 bases from V and 4 from J; bases not matched to a gene: 4. This CDR3 contains 14 residues. CDR3 protein: CASSLHRGGTEAFF. CDR3 DNA: TGTGCCAGCAGCTTACACAGGGGAGGCACTGAAGCTTTCTTT. Looking up the rest from reference TRBV7-2 and TRBJ1-1 gives the full variable domain: GAGVSQSPSNKVTEKGKDVELRCDPISGHTALYWYRQSLGQGLEFLIYFQGNSAPDKSGLPSDRFSAERTGGSVSTLTIQRTQQEDSAVYLCASSLHRGGTEAFFGQGTRLTVV.

J is TRBJ2-7 and V is TRBV4-1, with TRBD1 matching 8 bases. This CDR3 contains 15 residues. The germline CDR1 and CDR2 sequences are MGHRA and YSYEKL. V lost 3 bases and J lost 5; bases outside the gene matches: 9. CDR3 DNA sequence: TGCGCCAGCAGCCAGGGCACAGGGGGTTTACACGAGCAGTACTTC. This translates into CASSQGTGGLHEQYF.

The rearrangement joins TRBV12-5 to TRBJ1-4; D remains unclear. Germline lookup yields CDR1 LGHNT and CDR2 FRNRAP. V gave up 2 bases and J gave up 8 bases, with 6 bases separating them. This CDR3 is 12 amino acids long. CDR3 protein: CASGLLLEKLFF. In nucleotides, the CDR3 is TGTGCTAGTGGTTTGCTCCTCGAAAAACTGTTTTTT.

This clonotype appeared many times. The chain links TRBV11-2 to TRBJ2-1, with 7 bases fitting TRBD2. The CDR3 covers 14 residues. Trimming took 5 bases from V and 9 from J; bases not matched to a gene: 10. The germline gives CDR1 SGHAT, CDR2 FQNNGV. CDR3 coding DNA: TGTGCCAGCAGCCACAGTAGCGGGTTCTCTGAGCAGTTCTTC. This translates into CASSHSSGFSEQFF.

The chain couples TRBV20-1 to TRBJ2-5; TRBD2 agrees at 7 bases. V lost 5 bases to trimming and J lost 0 bases; unmatched junction nucleotides: 6. This CDR3 comprises 14 residues. CDR1 and CDR2 from the germline V gene are DFQATT and SNEGSKA (reference sequence). CDR3 sequence (DNA): TGCAGTGCTTATGAGGGGACTAACCAAGAGACCCAGTACTTC. Translation: CSAYEGTNQETQYF.

Only a few counts were recorded for this clonotype. The chain recombines TRBV29-1 with TRBJ2-1; D uncertain. CDR3 length: 12 amino acids. Germline values: CDR1 SQVTM, CDR2 ANQGSEA. Trimming cost V 2 bases and J 7 bases, with 9 bases left between them. CDR3 region: CSVEWARNEQFF. The CDR3 nucleotides are TGCAGCGTTGAATGGGCGAGGAATGAGCAGTTCTTC.

The chain couples TRBV7-6 to TRBJ1-1; 7 bases are shared with TRBD1. After removal of 5 bases from V and 0 bases from J, the junction contained 3 bases not matched to a gene. CDR1 and CDR2 from the germline V gene are SGHVS and FNYEAQ. The CDR3 extends over 14 amino acids. This CDR3 is CASSPGGLNTEAFF. In DNA, the CDR3 is TGTGCCAGCAGCCCAGGGGGATTGAACACTGAAGCTTTCTTT.